These 4 T cell receptor beta chains were all obtained from the same sample, sequenced in a study of T cell responses to AZD1222 COVID-19 vaccine. Sequencing was performed with immunoSEQ multiplex PCR; in TCRdb, only in-frame clones are kept and a portion is missing. The sample lists about 35,000 clones, approximately 86% occurring once. Sequences were derived from peripheral blood, sampled on day 0 of AZD1222 vaccination. Every receptor here comes from an adult in good health.

The V and J genes are TRBV9 and TRBJ1-3; 8 nucleotides agree with TRBD1. Germline-derived CDR1 and CDR2 are SGDLS and YYNGEE. V dropped 2 bases and J dropped 0; count of bases not matched to a gene: 13. The CDR3 is 19 amino acids. The CDR3 bases are TGTGCCAGCAGCGTGAAGGATCCGGGACAGGTGTCCTCTGGAAACACCATATATTTT. This codes for CASSVKDPGQVSSGNTIYF.

J is TRBJ1-5 and V is TRBV4-3; no definite D call. The CDR3 consists of 15 residues. Between the trimmed V and J ends, which lost 0 bases and 3 bases, there was a span of 9 bases. CDR1 is LGHNA and CDR2 is YSLEER in the germline V gene. CDR3 protein: CASSQDWANNQPQHF. The DNA for the CDR3 is TGCGCCAGCAGCCAAGACTGGGCGAACAATCAGCCCCAGCATTTT.

The genes are TRBV6-5 and TRBJ2-7, with TRBD1 matching 7 bases. This CDR3 has 13 residues. CDR1 and CDR2 (germline): MNHEY, SVGAGI. The trim removed 8 bases at V and 6 bases at J, leaving 10 bases unmatched. Here the CDR3 DNA reads TGTGCCAGCGGGTCGAATACAGGGGCCGAGCAGTACTTC. Protein: CASGSNTGAEQYF.

The genes are TRBV28 and TRBJ1-5; no clear D gene. This CDR3 has 16 residues. CDR1 is MDHEN and CDR2 is SYDVKM in the germline V gene. V was cut by 0 bases and J by 1 base, with 10 bases left in between. The CDR3 DNA is TGTGCCAGCAGTTTATGGGCGACGGGAAGCAATCAGCCCCAGCATTTT. Protein product: CASSLWATGSNQPQHF.